This T cell receptor beta chain was found in a study of cytomegalovirus exposure and HLA in healthy donors. As to this clone: What it binds is not known.

Study observations and caveats: Sequencing depth roughly uniform across donors was assumed in presence/absence analyses.

The PCR used 60 Vbeta and 13 Jbeta primers. The assay was immunoSEQ multiplex PCR, and TCRdb's table has in-frame clones only and misses some. The table lists about 140,000 clones, approximately 80% of them singletons. The trim removed 6 bases at V and 3 bases at J, leaving 6 bases unmatched. Germline V gene lookup returns CDR1 SNHLY and CDR2 FYNNEI. This CDR3 spans 15 amino acids. V gene TRBV2 combines with J gene TRBJ1-5; 9 nucleotides match TRBD1. The source of this sequence is a female donor in good health and CMV-seronegative. The sequencing input was PBMCs. CDR3 in DNA: TGTGCCAGCAGCGTGGGACAGGGTGCCAATCAGCCCCAGCATTTT. Its translation is CASSVGQGANQPQHF.